One sample yielded the 32 T cell receptor beta chains listed below, sequenced in a study of blood T cell repertoires in COVID-19. The repertoire was sequenced with immunoSEQ multiplex PCR; TCRdb's copy has only in-frame clones and lacks some. The table shows roughly 100,000 clones, with around nine tenths occurring only once. Specimen: peripheral blood. The source of these receptors is a man over 45 with active COVID-19.

V is TRBV30 and J is TRBJ1-2; no reliable D call. This CDR3 has 17 amino acids. Germline V CDR1 and CDR2: GTSNPN, SVGIG (reference sequence). V dropped 4 bases and J dropped 0 bases, with 21 bases sitting between them. The CDR3 DNA reads as TGTGCCTGGACCCCTAATCATACGACAAATCCTAACTATGGCTACACCTTC. This translates into CAWTPNHTTNPNYGYTF.

This chain connects TRBV7-6 to TRBJ2-6; 8 bases match TRBD1. CDR3 length: 18 amino acids. Trimming at V came to 5 bases and at J to 3 bases, leaving 12 bases not matched to a gene. Germline CDR1 reads SGHVS; CDR2 reads FNYEAQ. This chain's CDR3 is CASSRGWQGALGANVLTF. For the CDR3, the DNA is TGTGCCAGCAGCCGGGGGTGGCAGGGGGCGCTTGGGGCCAACGTCCTGACTTTC.

The gene calls are TRBV5-4 and TRBJ2-2; 8 nucleotides line up with TRBD2. CDR3 length equals 16 residues. Germline V lookup: CDR1 SGHNT, CDR2 YYREEE (reference sequence). Trimming cost V 4 bases and J 3 bases; bases outside gene matches: 8. CDR3 sequence (DNA): TGTGCCAGCAGCCCAATTAGCGGGGATTACACCGGGGAGCTGTTTTTT. It codes for CASSPISGDYTGELFF.

The J gene is TRBJ1-1, the V gene TRBV14; TRBD1 matches at 9 bases. The CDR3 contains 16 residues. Germline-derived CDR1 and CDR2 are SGHDN and FVKESK. The J segment lost 4 bases and the V segment lost 3 bases, leaving 9 bases of the junction unmatched. Written as DNA, the CDR3 is TGTGCCAGCAGCCATACTTTGGACAGGGGAGGCACTGAAGCTTTCTTT. As protein: CASSHTLDRGGTEAFF.

V and J are TRBV27 and TRBJ2-7, with 9 bases lining up with TRBD1. This CDR3 is built from 15 residues. Germline loops: CDR1 MNHEY, CDR2 SMNVEV (reference sequence). The V and J ends lost 6 bases and 3 bases, in that order; junction bases with no gene match: 9. The CDR3 nucleotides read TGTGCCAGCAGAGCGGGACAGGGCCACTACTACGAGCAGTACTTC. Translation gives CASRAGQGHYYEQYF.

This chain joins TRBV4-2 and TRBJ1-2; the D is unclear. This CDR3 contains 13 residues. The germline V gene has CDR1 LGHNA and CDR2 YNFKEQ. V was pared by 0 bases and J by 4 bases, with 6 bases between. The CDR3 bases are TGTGCCAGCAGCCAAGAGGGAGGCTATGGCTACACCTTC. This gives the protein CASSQEGGYGYTF.

V gene TRBV2 combines with J gene TRBJ2-5; 8 bases are a match to TRBD1. The V and J ends lost 0 bases and 5 bases, in that order; junction bases with no gene match: 5. The CDR3 is made up of 15 amino acids. Germline V gene lookup returns CDR1 SNHLY and CDR2 FYNNEI. CDR3 region: CASSEAGQARETQYF. CDR3 nucleotides: TGTGCCAGCAGTGAAGCGGGACAGGCAAGGGAGACCCAGTACTTC.

V usage is TRBV10-2 and J usage is TRBJ1-6, with TRBD1 matching over 7 bases. This CDR3 comprises 15 residues. Per the germline V gene, CDR1 is WSHSY and CDR2 is SAAADI. Unmatched junction bases numbered 3, after V lost 0 bases and J lost 7 bases. In nucleotides, the CDR3 is TGCGCCAGCAGTGAGTCCCCAGGGGGAAATTCACCCCTCCACTTT. Its protein product is CASSESPGGNSPLHF.

The chain joins TRBV7-8 to TRBJ1-1, with 7 nucleotides matching TRBD1. The germline gives CDR1 SGHVS, CDR2 FQNEAQ. The CDR3 spans 18 residues. V dropped 6 bases and J dropped 1; count of bases not matched to a gene: 17. The CDR3, as DNA: TGTGCCAGCAGTCCCTATTCTCTTGGGACAGTACAGAACACTGAAGCTTTCTTT. Translated: CASSPYSLGTVQNTEAFF.

The chain combines TRBV11-2 with TRBJ2-3, with 9 bases lining up with TRBD1. The germline V gene encodes CDR1 SGHAT and CDR2 FQNNGV. The V and J ends lost 7 bases and 2 bases, in that order; junction bases with no gene match: 7. This CDR3 has 15 residues. The DNA for the CDR3 is TGTGCCAGCAATCAGGGGACAGGGCTCACAGATACGCAGTATTTT. Translation gives CASNQGTGLTDTQYF.

This clone was recorded once. The J gene is TRBJ1-1, the V gene TRBV6-1, with 8 bases identical to TRBD1. V was clipped by 3 bases and J by 6 bases; unmatched bases: 3. The CDR3 runs to 13 residues. Per germline, CDR1 MNHNS and CDR2 SASEGT. CDR3: CASSDRGRSEAFF. CDR3 DNA sequence: TGTGCCAGCAGTGACAGGGGGCGATCTGAAGCTTTCTTT.

The CDR3 protein is CASSQEGSGGAIDEQFF. In nucleotides, the CDR3 is TGCGCCAGCAGCCAAGAGGGGAGCGGGGGGGCCATCGATGAGCAGTTCTTC. The chain joins TRBV4-1 to TRBJ2-1; TRBD2 matches 10 bases. Trimming cost V 0 bases and J 8 bases; bases outside gene matches: 10. Looked up from germline, CDR1 is MGHRA and CDR2 is YSYEKL. The CDR3 is made up of 17 amino acids.

J is TRBJ1-4 and V is TRBV5-8; 7 positions match TRBD1. Germline assignment: CDR1 SGHTS and CDR2 YDEGEE. This CDR3 region has 16 residues. Trimming cost V 4 bases and J 5 bases; bases outside gene matches: 11. CDR3 in amino acids: CASSPPPGTENEKLFF. Written as DNA, the CDR3 is TGTGCCAGCAGCCCTCCCCCCGGGACAGAAAATGAAAAACTGTTTTTT.

This clone was counted between two and nine times. The rearrangement links TRBV7-9 to TRBJ2-3, with 7 positions matching TRBD2. V trimming: 7 bases; J trimming: 2 bases; junction bases outside the gene matches: 12. Germline CDR1 and CDR2: SEHNR and FQNEAQ (reference sequence). This CDR3 has 16 amino acids. Here the CDR3 reads CASTAEGRATTDTQYF. CDR3 nucleotides: TGTGCCAGCACCGCCGAAGGGAGGGCGACCACAGATACGCAGTATTTT.

The gene calls are TRBV5-4 and TRBJ1-1; D might be TRBD1 (5 bases). V lost 0 bases and J 0 bases, leaving 9 bases between the germline ends. This CDR3 contains 15 residues. Germline loops: CDR1 SGHNT, CDR2 YYREEE (reference sequence). This chain's CDR3 is CASSLGGSMNTEAFF. The CDR3 nucleotides read TGTGCCAGCAGCTTGGGGGGCAGTATGAACACTGAAGCTTTCTTT.

The chain combines TRBV20-1 with TRBJ1-1, with D unresolved. CDR3 length equals 11 residues. Trimming removed 2 bases from V and 4 bases from J, with 5 bases in between. Germline V gene sequence: CDR1 DFQATT, CDR2 SNEGSKA (reference sequence). The CDR3 sequence: CSARLATEAFF. CDR3 DNA sequence: TGCAGTGCTAGACTAGCCACTGAAGCTTTCTTT.

DNA of the CDR3: TGTGCCAGTAGGAGGAGGGGTTCCACAGATACGCAGTATTTT. Translating gives CASRRRGSTDTQYF. The chain combines TRBV19 with TRBJ2-3, with D perhaps matching TRBD2 (6 bases). The CDR3 totals 14 residues. V was cut by 6 bases and J by 2 bases, with 12 bases left in between. Germline values: CDR1 LNHDA, CDR2 SQIVND (reference sequence).

In DNA, the CDR3 is TGTGCCAGCAGTTTAGGACAGTGGGAAGAAAAACTGTTTTTT. This translates into CASSLGQWEEKLFF. The rearrangement joins TRBV28 to TRBJ1-4; tentative D call: TRBD1 (6 bases). Germline V gene data show CDR1 as MDHEN and CDR2 as SYDVKM. The V end was cut by 2 bases, the J end by 8 bases, with 12 bases between. The CDR3 has 14 amino acids.

In DNA form, the CDR3 reads TGTGCCACCAGCAGAGATCCGGGGTACGAGCAGTACTTC. Translated, it gives CATSRDPGYEQYF. The rearrangement joins TRBV15 to TRBJ2-7; maybe TRBD2 (5 bases). This CDR3 has 13 residues. Per the germline V gene, CDR1 is LNHNV and CDR2 is YYDKDF (reference sequence). V lost 0 bases and J 4 bases, leaving 7 bases between the germline ends.

V usage is TRBV7-2 and J usage is TRBJ2-1; 9 bases line up with TRBD2. Germline V gene sequence: CDR1 SGHTA, CDR2 FQGNSA. J was trimmed by 10 bases and V by 2 bases; bases with no gene match: 12. This CDR3 contains 16 residues. This chain's CDR3 is CASSLSYGTSRSEQFF. The CDR3 DNA reads as TGTGCCAGCAGCTTATCCTACGGGACTAGCAGGAGCGAGCAGTTCTTC. Together with reference TRBV7-2 and TRBJ2-1, the CDR3 gives the full variable domain: GAGVSQSPSNKVTEKGKDVELRCDPISGHTALYWYRQSLGQGLEFLIYFQGNSAPDKSGLPSDRFSAERTGGSVSTLTIQRTQQEDSAVYLCASSLSYGTSRSEQFFGPGTRLTVL.

The chain recombines TRBV7-3 with TRBJ1-2; possible D gene TRBD1, 5 bases. The CDR3 contains 14 residues. The V gene's germline CDR1 is SGHTA and CDR2 FQGTGA. V was cut by 5 bases and J by 7 bases, with 17 bases left in between. This CDR3 is CASSQAPGFLGYTF. CDR3 coding DNA: TGTGCCAGCAGCCAAGCACCAGGGTTTCTTGGCTACACCTTC.

The chain joins TRBV19 to TRBJ1-5; D unclear. V lost 3 bases to trimming and J lost 1 base, with 7 bases between them. The CDR3 sequence is 14 residues long. Germline V lookup: CDR1 LNHDA, CDR2 SQIVND (reference sequence). DNA for the CDR3: TGTGCCAGTAGTATTGGGCAGAGCAATCAGCCCCAGCATTTT. Protein product: CASSIGQSNQPQHF. The full variable domain, rest sourced from reference TRBV19 and TRBJ1-5, is DGGITQSPKYLFRKEGQNVTLSCEQNLNHDAMYWYRQDPGQGLRLIYYSQIVNDFQKGDIAEGYSVSREKKESFPLTVTSAQKNPTAFYLCASSIGQSNQPQHFGDGTRLSIL.

The rearrangement uses TRBV5-6 and TRBJ2-7; D is ambiguous. The V gene lost 4 bases and the J gene lost 4 bases, with 15 bases spanning the gap. CDR3 length: 14 residues. The V gene's germline CDR1 is SGHDT and CDR2 YYEEEE. The DNA of the CDR3 is TGTGCCAGCAGCACCCGGAGACTTACATACGAGCAGTACTTC. Residues: CASSTRRLTYEQYF.

This chain links TRBV6-5 with TRBJ1-1; 8 nucleotides align to TRBD1. The CDR3 has 14 amino acids. Losses at the gene ends were 5 bases for V and 4 bases for J; bases not matched to a gene: 6. The germline V gene encodes CDR1 MNHEY and CDR2 SVGAGI. This CDR3 reads CASSRQGARTEAFF. For the CDR3, the DNA is TGTGCCAGCAGTCGCCAGGGGGCGCGCACTGAAGCTTTCTTT.

This clone was detected only once. The genes are TRBV9 and TRBJ1-1, with D maybe TRBD1 (5 bases). CDR3 length: 15 residues. V lost 4 bases to trimming and J lost 4 bases, with 17 bases between them. Germline values: CDR1 SGDLS, CDR2 YYNGEE. CDR3 sequence: CASSPSSGISTEAFF. CDR3 sequence (DNA): TGTGCCAGCAGCCCTAGTTCAGGGATAAGCACTGAAGCTTTCTTT.

The V call is TRBV30, the J call TRBJ2-5, with a weak D call TRBD2 (7 bases). Germline values: CDR1 GTSNPN, CDR2 SVGIG (reference sequence). Trimming stripped 5 bases from V and 5 bases from J, with 18 bases between. The CDR3 covers 14 residues. For the CDR3, the DNA is TGTGCCTGGGATCGAGGGGGGGGCCGGGAGACCCAGTACTTC. The encoded protein is CAWDRGGGRETQYF.

Turning to this clone: Germline is not matched at one junction end, which may reflect a read error. The chain uses TRBV12-3 or TRBV12-4 and TRBJ2-7; D gene unclear. This CDR3 spans 11 amino acids. The CDR3, as DNA: TGTGCCAGCAGTTCCTACGGGTTCAAACACTTC. This translates into CASSSYGFKHF.

The rearrangement uses TRBV19 and TRBJ2-7; 8 positions agree with TRBD1. V lost 8 bases to trimming and J lost 2 bases; unmatched junction nucleotides: 8. The CDR3 extends over 14 amino acids. Germline V gene sequence: CDR1 LNHDA, CDR2 SQIVND (reference sequence). The CDR3 protein is CASQVDRDAYEQYF. CDR3 nucleotide sequence: TGTGCCAGTCAGGTGGACAGGGACGCCTACGAGCAGTACTTC.

The chain combines TRBV24-1 with TRBJ1-5; a weak D match, TRBD1 (6 bases). The germline gives CDR1 KGHDR, CDR2 SFDVKD. CDR3 length: 13 amino acids. V was clipped by 2 bases and J by 7 bases, with 8 bases between them. For the CDR3, the DNA is TGTGCCACCAGTGATTCGGGGGGCCAGCCCCAGCATTTT. As protein: CATSDSGGQPQHF.

The V and J genes are TRBV29-1 and TRBJ2-2, with D possibly matching TRBD2 (5 bases). The ends were cut back, 4 bases at V and 0 bases at J, with 9 bases in the middle. In germline, CDR1 is SQVTM, CDR2 ANQGSEA. This CDR3 comprises 14 residues. The CDR3 region is CSVGGRANTGELFF. The CDR3 DNA is TGCAGCGTTGGTGGGCGGGCGAACACCGGGGAGCTGTTTTTT.

The chain combines TRBV11-2 with TRBJ1-1; D is unresolved. The CDR3 is 13 residues long. Germline-derived CDR1 and CDR2 are SGHAT and FQNNGV. V was pared by 5 bases and J by 1 base, with 8 bases between. The CDR3 spells CASSAGTNTEAFF. The CDR3 DNA reads as TGTGCCAGCAGCGCGGGAACGAACACTGAAGCTTTCTTT. Based on the CDR3 plus reference TRBV11-2 and TRBJ1-1, the full variable domain is EAGVAQSPRYKIIEKRQSVAFWCNPISGHATLYWYQQILGQGPKLLIQFQNNGVVDDSQLPKDRFSAERLKGVDSTLKIQPAKLEDSAVYLCASSAGTNTEAFFGQGTRLTVV.

This clone was detected only a few times. J is TRBJ2-1 and V is TRBV2; 7 nucleotides line up with TRBD2. CDR3 length: 12 residues. V trimming: 5 bases; J trimming: 9 bases; junction bases outside the gene matches: 4. Germline V gene sequence: CDR1 SNHLY, CDR2 FYNNEI. The CDR3 loop is CASSFGEGEQFF. The CDR3 DNA follows: TGTGCCAGCAGTTTCGGGGAGGGTGAGCAGTTCTTC.